One and the same sample provided the 26 T cell receptor beta chains below, sequenced in a study of cytomegalovirus exposure and HLA in healthy donors. PCR was performed using 60 Vbeta and 13 Jbeta primers. Clones were sequenced by immunoSEQ multiplex PCR, and TCRdb holds only the in-frame ones, with some missing. The sample shows around 110,000 clones, 79% of them seen only once. Sequencing was carried out using PBMCs. The source of these receptors is a woman in her late teens or twenties in good health and CMV-seropositive.

V and J are TRBV14 and TRBJ1-1, with D hard to call. Germline V gene lookup returns CDR1 SGHDN and CDR2 FVKESK. CDR3 length equals 15 residues. Trimming stripped 0 bases from V and 4 bases from J, with 12 bases between. The CDR3 nucleotides are TGTGCCAGCAGCCAAGAGCGCTTGGAGAGCACTGAAGCTTTCTTT. It codes for CASSQERLESTEAFF.

CDR3 bases: TGCGCCAGCAGCTTGGGCCGGGGCGGGAGTAAAACCTACGAGCAGTACTTC. Its protein product is CASSLGRGGSKTYEQYF. The chain employs TRBV5-1 and TRBJ2-7, with 7 bases lining up with TRBD2. The CDR3 contains 17 residues. V was pared by 0 bases and J by 2 bases, with 11 bases of the junction left unmatched. Per the germline V gene, CDR1 is SGHRS and CDR2 is YFSETQ. The full variable domain, its missing parts supplied by reference TRBV5-1 and TRBJ2-7, is KAGVTQTPRYLIKTRGQQVTLSCSPISGHRSVSWYQQTPGQGLQFLFEYFSETQRNKGNFPGRFSGRQFSNSRSEMNVSTLELGDSALYLCASSLGRGGSKTYEQYFGPGTRLTVT.

The rearrangement links TRBV2 to TRBJ1-4, with D perhaps matching TRBD1 (5 bases). This CDR3 spans 16 amino acids. Germline values: CDR1 SNHLY, CDR2 FYNNEI. With 1 base removed from V and 8 bases from J, the gap between germline ends came to 17 bases. CDR3 sequence (DNA): TGTGCCAGCAGTGAAGGGCATCCGGGACTTACCGAAAAACTGTTTTTT. It codes for CASSEGHPGLTEKLFF.

In this sample, this clone turned up once. The chain combines TRBV7-3 with TRBJ2-1; D remains ambiguous. This CDR3 has 15 amino acids. V lost 5 bases and J lost 0, with 11 bases in between. The germline V gene encodes CDR1 SGHTA and CDR2 FQGTGA. The CDR3 sequence is CASSVDSFSYNEQFF. CDR3 DNA sequence: TGTGCCAGCAGCGTCGACTCCTTCTCCTACAATGAGCAGTTCTTC.

The chain carries TRBV28 and TRBJ2-2, with D possibly TRBD2 on 5 matching bases. This CDR3 spans 13 amino acids. V lost 8 bases, J lost 0 bases, and 7 bases lay in between. CDR1 is MDHEN and CDR2 is SYDVKM in the germline V gene. CDR3: CASGSSNTGELFF. CDR3 DNA: TGTGCCAGCGGGAGTTCGAACACCGGGGAGCTGTTTTTT. The full variable domain, completed using reference TRBV28 and TRBJ2-2, is DVKVTQSSRYLVKRTGEKVFLECVQDMDHENMFWYRQDPGLGLRLIYFSYDVKMKEKGDIPEGYSVSREKKERFSLILESASTNQTSMYLCASGSSNTGELFFGEGSRLTVL.

This chain uses TRBV4-1 with TRBJ1-3; TRBD1 matches 7 bases. The CDR3 is made up of 13 amino acids. V lost 6 bases to trimming and J lost 4 bases; unmatched junction nucleotides: 3. Germline V gene data show CDR1 as MGHRA and CDR2 as YSYEKL. The CDR3 DNA reads as TGCGCCAGCAGGACAGGGTTAGGAAACACCATATATTTT. Translating gives CASRTGLGNTIYF.

The CDR3 nucleotides read TGCGCCAGCAGCCAGTCCGGTTACGAGCAGTACTTC. Its protein is CASSQSGYEQYF. The chain recombines TRBV4-1 with TRBJ2-5; no clear D gene. The end of the DNA fits TRBJ2-7 better, so the J call may be wrong. Per the germline V gene, CDR1 is MGHRA and CDR2 is YSYEKL. CDR3 length: 12 residues.

The chain recombines TRBV4-1 with TRBJ1-1, with 9 bases lining up with TRBD1. The CDR3 length is 16 residues. The V segment lost 0 bases and the J segment 4 bases; nucleotides outside the gene matches: 6. From germline, CDR1 is MGHRA and CDR2 YSYEKL. The CDR3 region is CASSQEGQGRGTEAFF. For the CDR3, the DNA is TGCGCCAGCAGCCAAGAAGGACAGGGGAGGGGCACTGAAGCTTTCTTT.

The chain has TRBV28 and TRBJ1-1; D call uncertain. CDR3 size: 14 residues. Trimming left V 5 bases short and J 7 bases short, with 17 bases between. Per germline, CDR1 MDHEN and CDR2 SYDVKM. CDR3 DNA: TGTGCCAGCAGTCCCGAGTTAGAGGGAAGTGAAGCTTTCTTT. This translates into CASSPELEGSEAFF.

The rearrangement uses TRBV4-2 and TRBJ2-1; 11 nucleotides line up with TRBD2. The V and J ends lost 0 bases and 0 bases, in that order; junction bases with no gene match: 4. CDR1 is LGHNA, CDR2 YNFKEQ, per germline. This CDR3 is 18 amino acids long. CDR3 protein: CASSQDSGRASSYNEQFF. The CDR3 nucleotides read TGTGCCAGCAGCCAAGATAGCGGGAGGGCGAGCTCCTACAATGAGCAGTTCTTC.

The chain links TRBV14 to TRBJ2-3; no reliable D call. This CDR3 is 14 amino acids long. Germline V gene lookup returns CDR1 SGHDN and CDR2 FVKESK. Trimming took off 0 bases at V and 6 bases at J, with 10 bases between the two ends. CDR3 DNA: TGTGCCAGCAGCCAAGATCGCCCGGGTGATACGCAGTATTTT. Translated: CASSQDRPGDTQYF. The full variable domain, its missing parts supplied by reference TRBV14 and TRBJ2-3, is EAGVTQFPSHSVIEKGQTVTLRCDPISGHDNLYWYRRVMGKEIKFLLHFVKESKQDESGMPNNRFLAERTGGTYSTLKVQPAELEDSGVYFCASSQDRPGDTQYFGPGTRLTVL.

CDR3 residues: CASSLLQETQYF. CDR3 coding DNA: TGCGCCAGCAGCTTACTTCAAGAGACCCAGTACTTC. The chain is built from TRBV5-1 and TRBJ2-5; no clear D. Germline values: CDR1 SGHRS, CDR2 YFSETQ. The CDR3 totals 12 residues. The germline V and J ends were trimmed by 2 bases and 2 bases, with 4 bases remaining between them.

V gene TRBV5-1 combines with J gene TRBJ2-1; 8 positions match TRBD2. The CDR3 loop spans 18 amino acids. Germline V gene sequence: CDR1 SGHRS, CDR2 YFSETQ. V dropped 2 bases and J dropped 0; count of bases not matched to a gene: 10. The CDR3 loop reads CASSFRAGVGSSYNEQFF. The DNA of the CDR3 is TGCGCCAGCAGCTTCCGAGCGGGAGTTGGGAGCTCCTACAATGAGCAGTTCTTC.

V is TRBV6-6 and J is TRBJ1-4; tentative D call: TRBD1 (6 bases). Trimming took off 5 bases at V and 3 bases at J, with 13 bases between the two ends. There are 15 residues in the CDR3. Germline V lookup: CDR1 MNHNY, CDR2 SVGAGI (reference sequence). The CDR3 DNA is TGTGCCAGCAGTCTACGGACAGCCCCTAATGAAAAACTGTTTTTT. As protein: CASSLRTAPNEKLFF.

The chain combines TRBV9 with TRBJ2-1; 9 bases fit TRBD1. Germline trimming cut 0 bases from V and 7 bases from J; bases unmatched to any gene: 11. The CDR3 runs 17 residues. The germline CDR1 and CDR2 sequences are SGDLS and YYNGEE. The CDR3 sequence is CASSVEDTGGVGNEQFF. As DNA, the CDR3 is TGTGCCAGCAGCGTAGAAGACACAGGGGGCGTAGGAAATGAGCAGTTCTTC.

This clone showed up just once. V is TRBV11-3 and J is TRBJ1-1; maybe TRBD1 (6 bases). The CDR3 is 14 residues long. Germline CDR1 reads SGHNT; CDR2 reads YENEEA. Trimming took off 3 bases at V and 6 bases at J, with 14 bases between the two ends. This CDR3 is CASSLAPWGPEAFF. The CDR3 DNA sequence: TGTGCCAGCAGCTTGGCCCCCTGGGGGCCTGAAGCTTTCTTT.

This clone was seen only once. This sequence joins TRBV4-1 and TRBJ1-2, with 10 nucleotides matching TRBD1. CDR1 is MGHRA and CDR2 is YSYEKL in the germline V gene. This CDR3 is 15 amino acids long. Unmatched junction bases numbered 4, after V lost 3 bases and J lost 3 bases. Written as DNA, the CDR3 is TGCGCCAGCAGCCACCCGACAGGGGGCGACTATGGCTACACCTTC. As protein: CASSHPTGGDYGYTF.

The chain is built from TRBV14 and TRBJ1-4; 7 positions agree with TRBD1. This CDR3 has 16 amino acids. V shed 4 bases and J 8 bases; nucleotides not matched to a gene: 13. Germline V CDR1 and CDR2: SGHDN, FVKESK. In nucleotides, the CDR3 is TGTGCCAGCAGCCTTCATTATGGGCAGGGGGACGAAAAACTGTTTTTT. Protein: CASSLHYGQGDEKLFF.

The V and J genes are TRBV4-2 and TRBJ2-7; D perhaps matches TRBD1 (5 bases). The CDR3 loop spans 18 amino acids. V shed 0 bases and J shed 2 bases, with 20 bases lying between them. CDR1 is LGHNA and CDR2 is YNFKEQ in the germline V gene. The CDR3 loop reads CASSQDIGDLGIPYEQYF. CDR3 DNA sequence: TGTGCCAGCAGCCAAGATATAGGGGATCTAGGGATCCCCTACGAGCAGTACTTC.

The V and J genes are TRBV7-9 and TRBJ2-5, with TRBD2 matching over 9 bases. In germline, CDR1 is SEHNR, CDR2 FQNEAQ (reference sequence). The CDR3 totals 17 residues. Losses at the gene ends were 4 bases for V and 2 bases for J; bases not matched to a gene: 11. CDR3 protein: CASSSKWGLAKQETQYF. DNA of the CDR3: TGTGCCAGCAGCTCTAAATGGGGACTAGCAAAACAAGAGACCCAGTACTTC.

The rearrangement links TRBV9 to TRBJ1-1, with 8 positions matching TRBD1. V lost 0 bases and J lost 7; bases outside the gene matches: 5. The germline V gene has CDR1 SGDLS and CDR2 YYNGEE. The CDR3 extends over 14 amino acids. CDR3: CASSVEGQASEAFF. The DNA for the CDR3 is TGTGCCAGCAGCGTAGAGGGACAGGCTAGTGAAGCTTTCTTT.

The V call is TRBV28, the J call TRBJ2-3; no definite D call. CDR1 and CDR2 from the germline V gene are MDHEN and SYDVKM. Trimming left V 11 bases short and J 0 bases short, with 12 bases between. The CDR3 has 13 residues. The CDR3 region is CAAWSPSTDTQYF. The DNA for the CDR3 is TGTGCCGCCTGGAGTCCTAGCACAGATACGCAGTATTTT.

The table lists this clone with a few counts. This rearrangement joins TRBV5-4 to TRBJ2-7; 9 bases map to TRBD1. The CDR3 contains 13 residues. Germline CDR1 reads SGHNT; CDR2 reads YYREEE (reference sequence). Unmatched junction bases numbered 1, after V lost 3 bases and J lost 3 bases. The chain's CDR3 is CASSWDRDYEQYF. As DNA, the CDR3 is TGTGCCAGCAGCTGGGACAGGGACTACGAGCAGTACTTC.

The rearrangement joins TRBV6-6 to TRBJ2-7; 8 positions agree with TRBD1. The CDR3 loop spans 14 amino acids. Germline values: CDR1 MNHNY, CDR2 SVGAGI (reference sequence). The V segment lost 6 bases and the J segment 3 bases; nucleotides outside the gene matches: 7. The CDR3 bases are TGTGCCAGCAGGGGGACAGGTAAAAACTACGAGCAGTACTTC. It codes for CASRGTGKNYEQYF.

This clone was observed a handful of times. J is TRBJ1-5 and V is TRBV6-1; TRBD1 is a possible D gene (5 bases). V dropped 0 bases and J dropped 5 bases, with 11 bases sitting between them. CDR1 and CDR2 (germline): MNHNS, SASEGT. This CDR3 has 15 residues. CDR3 nucleotide sequence: TGTGCCAGCAGTGAAGCGAGTGGGGGGTATCAGCCCCAGCATTTT. Translation gives CASSEASGGYQPQHF.

This clone has a handful of counts. The rearrangement joins TRBV19 to TRBJ1-4, with 7 bases matching TRBD1. J lost 2 bases, V lost 5 bases, and 5 bases had no gene match. Germline CDR1 and CDR2: LNHDA and SQIVND (reference sequence). The CDR3 extends over 15 amino acids. The CDR3 region is CASSQTGVTNEKLFF. The CDR3 nucleotides are TGTGCCAGTAGTCAAACAGGGGTCACTAATGAAAAACTGTTTTTT.